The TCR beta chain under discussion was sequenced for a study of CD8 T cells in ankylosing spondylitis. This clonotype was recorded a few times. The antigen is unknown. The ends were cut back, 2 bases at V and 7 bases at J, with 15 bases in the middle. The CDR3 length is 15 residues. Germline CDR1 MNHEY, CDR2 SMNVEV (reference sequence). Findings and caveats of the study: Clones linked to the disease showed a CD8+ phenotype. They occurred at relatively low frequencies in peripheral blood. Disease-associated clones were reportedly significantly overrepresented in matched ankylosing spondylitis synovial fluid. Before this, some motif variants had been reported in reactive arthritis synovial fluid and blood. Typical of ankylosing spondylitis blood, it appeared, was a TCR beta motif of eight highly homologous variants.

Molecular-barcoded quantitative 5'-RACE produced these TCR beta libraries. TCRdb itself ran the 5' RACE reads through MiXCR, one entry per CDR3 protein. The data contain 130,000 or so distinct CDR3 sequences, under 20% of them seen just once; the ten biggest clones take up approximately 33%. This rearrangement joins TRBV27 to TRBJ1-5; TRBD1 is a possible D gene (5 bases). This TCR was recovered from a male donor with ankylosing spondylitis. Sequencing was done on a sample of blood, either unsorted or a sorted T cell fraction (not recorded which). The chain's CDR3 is CASSLGTGGRQPQHF. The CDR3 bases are TGTGCCAGCAGTTTAGGTACAGGCGGCAGGCAGCCCCAGCATTTT.